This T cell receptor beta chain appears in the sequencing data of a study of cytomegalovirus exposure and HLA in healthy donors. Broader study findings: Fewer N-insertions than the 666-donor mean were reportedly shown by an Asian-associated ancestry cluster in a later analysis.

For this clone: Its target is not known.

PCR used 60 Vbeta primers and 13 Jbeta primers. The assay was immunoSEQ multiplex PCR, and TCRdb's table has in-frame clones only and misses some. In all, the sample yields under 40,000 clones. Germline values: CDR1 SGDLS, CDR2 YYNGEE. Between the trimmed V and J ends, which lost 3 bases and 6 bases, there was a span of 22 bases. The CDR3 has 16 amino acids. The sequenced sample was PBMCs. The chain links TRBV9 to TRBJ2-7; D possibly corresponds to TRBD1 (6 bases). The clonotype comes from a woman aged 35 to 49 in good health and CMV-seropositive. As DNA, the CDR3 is TGTGCCAGCAGCGCACTAGGGGAAGCTCCAGGGGCCGAGCAGTACTTC. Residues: CASSALGEAPGAEQYF. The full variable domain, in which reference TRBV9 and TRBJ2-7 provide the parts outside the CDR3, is DSGVTQTPKHLITATGQRVTLRCSPRSGDLSVYWYQQSLDQGLQFLIQYYNGEERAKGNILERFSAQQFPDLHSELNLSSLELGDSALYFCASSALGEAPGAEQYFGPGTRLTVT.